A selection of T cell receptor beta chains follows, all from one sample in a study of neurological immune-mediated disorders. Each CDR3 protein gets one entry after TCRdb re-called the 5' RACE reads with MiXCR. The top ten hold approximately 10% of the sample, which has roughly 50,000 distinct CDR3 sequences, more than 9.5% seen once. Sequencing used PBMCs. The origin of the receptors is a male donor with HTLV-1-associated myelopathy (HAM/TSP). Each CDR3 is given with its conserved first and last residue. The order of the fields is clone size, V gene, J gene, D gene, CDR3 DNA, CDR3 protein. D genes are given only for firm matches. Where a row states a size, it is once, few, many or the class of an expanded clone; other rows omit it.

>many|TRBV5-1|TRBJ1-1|.
TGCGCCAGCAGCTTGGACGGGAAGATGAACACTGAAGCTTTCTTT
CASSLDGKMNTEAFF
>many|TRBV12-3/TRBV12-4|TRBJ2-7|TRBD1
TGTGCCAGCGGGACAGGGGGCTTGGCCGAGCAGTACTTC
CASGTGGLAEQYF
>.|TRBV6-2/TRBV6-3|TRBJ2-7|.
TGTGCCAGCAGTTACCCCACGGGACGCCGTTCCTACGAGCAGTACTTC
CASSYPTGRRSYEQYF
>many|TRBV5-1|TRBJ2-6|TRBD1
TGCGCCAGCAGCTTCGGACAGGGGGGCTCGGGGGCCAACGTCCTGACTTTC
CASSFGQGGSGANVLTF
>many|TRBV5-6|TRBJ2-5|.
TGTGCCAGCAGGTGGACAGCTGGGGAGACCCAGTACTTC
CASRWTAGETQYF
>many|TRBV28|TRBJ2-7|.
TGTGCCAGCAGAAAATTAACGGCCTACGAGCAGTACTTC
CASRKLTAYEQYF
>many|TRBV20-1|TRBJ2-2|TRBD1
TGCAGTGCGCGGACAGGGGGACGGACCGGGGAGCTGTTTTTT
CSARTGGRTGELFF
>many|TRBV7-6|TRBJ1-1|TRBD1
TGTGCCAGCAGCTTATCGAAGGGGGCGCGGACTGAAGCTTTCTTT
CASSLSKGARTEAFF
>few|TRBV2|TRBJ2-3|TRBD1
TGTGCCAGCAGTGACCTTACAGGGGGCATGGCAGATACGCAGTATTTT
CASSDLTGGMADTQYF
>many|TRBV6-2/TRBV6-3|TRBJ1-4|.
TGTGCCAGCAGCGTTGGGACACCTGGGCCTAATGAAAAACTGTTTTTT
CASSVGTPGPNEKLFF
>many|TRBV4-3|TRBJ1-4|.
TGCGCCAGCAGCCAAGATTGGTCACTTAATGAAAAACTGTTTTTT
CASSQDWSLNEKLFF
>many|TRBV7-9|TRBJ2-7|.
TGTGCCAGCCATCCCTCGGCAGTGCCCAGGGAGCAGTACTTC
CASHPSAVPREQYF
>once|TRBV7-2|TRBJ1-1|.
TGTGCCAGCAGCTTAGTGGGGGGTGGCCCTGAAGGTTTCTTT
CASSLVGGGPEGFF
>many|TRBV20-1|TRBJ2-2|TRBD1
TGCAGTGCTGACCCGGCAGGGGGACATACCGGGGAGCTGTTTTTT
CSADPAGGHTGELFF
>many|TRBV5-1|TRBJ1-1|.
TGCGCCAGCAGCTTGGTCAACACTGAAGCTTTCTTT
CASSLVNTEAFF
>many|TRBV6-6|TRBJ1-4|.
TGTGCCAGCAGTTACTCGGGGGACGTTCGGGGTGAAAAACTGTTTTTT
CASSYSGDVRGEKLFF
>.|TRBV6-1|TRBJ1-2|TRBD1
TGTGCCAGCAGGGCAACAGGGGGCCATGGCTACACCTTC
CASRATGGHGYTF
>many|TRBV5-1|TRBJ1-1|.
TGCGCCAGCAGTATTAGCGGTAACACTGAAGCTTTCTTT
CASSISGNTEAFF
>many|TRBV20-1|TRBJ2-5|TRBD2
TGCAGTGCTAGAGATCCCCTAGCGGGGGCATCTCAAGAGACCCAGTACTTC
CSARDPLAGASQETQYF
>many|TRBV6-2/TRBV6-3|TRBJ2-3|TRBD1
TGTGCCAGCAGTTACCCGTTCGGGCAGGGGGAGACAGATACGCAGTATTTT
CASSYPFGQGETDTQYF
>.|TRBV7-2|TRBJ2-7|.
TGTGCAAGCAGCTTAGATATAGGACTACCTGCTGACGAGCAGTACTTC
CASSLDIGLPADEQYF